These T cell receptor beta chains were read from a single sample in a study of beta chain features in type 1 diabetes. Measured with immunoSEQ multiplex PCR; TCRdb has only the in-frame clones, and not every one. Of roughly 400,000 clones in the sample, roughly 16% were seen once. Source material: naive CD4+ T cells from blood. Receptors originate from a woman between 18 and 29 years old in good health. Each CDR3 is given with its conserved first and last residue. The order of the fields is J gene, clone size, D gene, V gene, CDR3 DNA, CDR3 protein. D genes are given only for firm matches. Clone size appears in some rows only: once, few, many, or a class for an expanded clone.

j_gene: TRBJ1-1
abundance: few
d_gene: TRBD1
v_gene: TRBV9
CDR3nt: TGTGCCAGCAGCGTGGAGACAGGGAGGTACACTGAAGCTTTCTTT
CDR3aa: CASSVETGRYTEAFF

j_gene: TRBJ1-2
abundance: .
d_gene: .
v_gene: TRBV28
CDR3nt: TGTGCCAGCAGTTCGGGGACATTGGATGGCTACACCTTC
CDR3aa: CASSSGTLDGYTF

j_gene: TRBJ2-3
abundance: few
d_gene: TRBD2
v_gene: TRBV4-2
CDR3nt: TGTGCCAGCAGCCGATCCGGGACTAGCGGCGTCACAGATACGCAGTATTTT
CDR3aa: CASSRSGTSGVTDTQYF

j_gene: TRBJ1-5
abundance: .
d_gene: .
v_gene: TRBV4-1
CDR3nt: TGCGCCAGCAGCTCCCCCGGGAGGGCCAATCAGCCCCAGCATTTT
CDR3aa: CASSSPGRANQPQHF

j_gene: TRBJ1-1
abundance: .
d_gene: TRBD1
v_gene: TRBV6-5
CDR3nt: TGTGCCAGCAGTTACGTCGGACAGGCGACCGAAGCTTTCTTT
CDR3aa: CASSYVGQATEAFF

j_gene: TRBJ1-4
abundance: .
d_gene: .
v_gene: TRBV4-2
CDR3nt: TGTGCCAGCAGCCAAGGCCAGACAAATGAAAAACTGTTTTTT
CDR3aa: CASSQGQTNEKLFF

j_gene: TRBJ2-5
abundance: few
d_gene: TRBD2
v_gene: TRBV7-8
CDR3nt: TGTGCCAGCAGCTTATACGGGAGGGCCCCAGAGACCCAGTACTTC
CDR3aa: CASSLYGRAPETQYF

j_gene: TRBJ2-7
abundance: few
d_gene: TRBD2
v_gene: TRBV28
CDR3nt: TGTGCCAGCAGTTTAGCGACTAGCGGGAGCTACGAGCAGTACTTC
CDR3aa: CASSLATSGSYEQYF

j_gene: TRBJ1-5
abundance: .
d_gene: .
v_gene: TRBV30
CDR3nt: TGTGCCTGGAGCGTAGACAATAGCAATCAGCCCCAGCATTTT
CDR3aa: CAWSVDNSNQPQHF

j_gene: TRBJ1-5
abundance: .
d_gene: .
v_gene: TRBV30
CDR3nt: TGTGCCTGGAGTGTAGGCCGGGAAAGCCAGCCCCAGCATTTT
CDR3aa: CAWSVGRESQPQHF

j_gene: TRBJ1-1
abundance: .
d_gene: .
v_gene: TRBV29-1
CDR3nt: TGCAGCGTTCGACAGCAATCCGCCGCCACTGAAGCTTTCTTT
CDR3aa: CSVRQQSAATEAFF

j_gene: TRBJ2-4
abundance: .
d_gene: TRBD1
v_gene: TRBV7-2
CDR3nt: TGTGCCAGCAGCTTAGCGGAGGGCAGGGGGCTGAACATTCAGTACTTC
CDR3aa: CASSLAEGRGLNIQYF

j_gene: TRBJ2-5
abundance: few
d_gene: TRBD2
v_gene: TRBV15
CDR3nt: TGTGCCACCAGCAATCCCCTGGGACTAGCGGCTGCAGAGACCCAGTACTTC
CDR3aa: CATSNPLGLAAAETQYF

j_gene: TRBJ2-1
abundance: few
d_gene: .
v_gene: TRBV5-4
CDR3nt: TGTGCCAGCAGCCGCAGCTTGGGTAGCGCGTCCAATGAGCAGTTCTTC
CDR3aa: CASSRSLGSASNEQFF

j_gene: TRBJ2-2
abundance: .
d_gene: .
v_gene: TRBV28
CDR3nt: TGTGCCAGCAGTTCGGGACTGTACACCGGGGAGCTGTTTTTT
CDR3aa: CASSSGLYTGELFF

j_gene: TRBJ1-5
abundance: .
d_gene: .
v_gene: TRBV5-6
CDR3nt: TGTGCCAGCAGTCCTAAGGGGTTTCAGCCCCAGCATTTT
CDR3aa: CASSPKGFQPQHF

j_gene: TRBJ2-4
abundance: .
d_gene: TRBD2
v_gene: TRBV6-1
CDR3nt: TGTGCCAGCAGTGACGGACTAGCTGTCGGACTGAACATTCAGTACTTC
CDR3aa: CASSDGLAVGLNIQYF

j_gene: TRBJ2-3
abundance: .
d_gene: TRBD1
v_gene: TRBV28
CDR3nt: TGTGCCAGCCGCGAGACCGGGACAGGGATGGCAGATACGCAGTATTTT
CDR3aa: CASRETGTGMADTQYF

j_gene: TRBJ2-4
abundance: few
d_gene: .
v_gene: TRBV28
CDR3nt: TGTGCCAGCTCCTCGTCTTCCCTAGCCAAAAACATTCAGTACTTC
CDR3aa: CASSSSSLAKNIQYF

j_gene: TRBJ1-3
abundance: .
d_gene: .
v_gene: TRBV6-1
CDR3nt: TGTGCCAGCAGTGGAGAGTCTGGAAACACCATATATTTT
CDR3aa: CASSGESGNTIYF

j_gene: TRBJ2-6
abundance: .
d_gene: .
v_gene: TRBV7-3
CDR3nt: TGTGCCAGCAGCTCCAGGGAATCTGGGGCCAACGTCCTGACTTTC
CDR3aa: CASSSRESGANVLTF

j_gene: TRBJ2-1
abundance: .
d_gene: .
v_gene: TRBV7-8
CDR3nt: TGTGCCAGCAGCTTAGCTTTCAGGGTTAAGGTCTCCTACAATGAGCAGTTCTTC
CDR3aa: CASSLAFRVKVSYNEQFF

j_gene: TRBJ1-5
abundance: few
d_gene: TRBD1
v_gene: TRBV28
CDR3nt: TGTGCCAGCGGGGGACAGTCTCAGCCCCAGCATTTT
CDR3aa: CASGGQSQPQHF

j_gene: TRBJ1-5
abundance: few
d_gene: .
v_gene: TRBV15
CDR3nt: TGTGCCACCAGCAGACCGGATCAGCCCCAGCATTTT
CDR3aa: CATSRPDQPQHF

j_gene: TRBJ2-2
abundance: few
d_gene: .
v_gene: TRBV7-9
CDR3nt: TGTGCCAGCAGGAGGTTGGGCGCGGGCGCCGGGGAGCTGTTTTTT
CDR3aa: CASRRLGAGAGELFF

j_gene: TRBJ1-5
abundance: .
d_gene: .
v_gene: TRBV30
CDR3nt: TGTGCCTGGAGAGAGGGGTCAGGGGTAGGGAATCAGCCCCAGCATTTT
CDR3aa: CAWREGSGVGNQPQHF

j_gene: TRBJ1-1
abundance: once
d_gene: .
v_gene: TRBV6-1
CDR3nt: TGTGCCAGCACCGTGGACCGAGGAGGGAACACTGAAGCTTTCTTT
CDR3aa: CASTVDRGGNTEAFF

j_gene: TRBJ2-1
abundance: .
d_gene: TRBD1
v_gene: TRBV19
CDR3nt: TGTGCCAGTAGTCCGACAGGGAGATCCTACAATGAGCAGTTCTTC
CDR3aa: CASSPTGRSYNEQFF

j_gene: TRBJ2-2
abundance: .
d_gene: TRBD2
v_gene: TRBV7-9
CDR3nt: TGTGCCAGCAGCTCCCAGCGGGAGTACGGGGAGCTGTTTTTT
CDR3aa: CASSSQREYGELFF

j_gene: TRBJ2-7
abundance: .
d_gene: TRBD1
v_gene: TRBV29-1
CDR3nt: TGCAGCGTTGGGACAGGGAGGTACGAGCAGTACTTC
CDR3aa: CSVGTGRYEQYF

j_gene: TRBJ2-7
abundance: few
d_gene: .
v_gene: TRBV28
CDR3nt: TGTGCCAGCAGTCAACGTCCCCGGGTTACCTACGAGCAGTACTTC
CDR3aa: CASSQRPRVTYEQYF

j_gene: TRBJ2-7
abundance: .
d_gene: TRBD1
v_gene: TRBV18
CDR3nt: TGTGCCAGCTCTAGGGACAGGGGCTACGAGCAGTACTTC
CDR3aa: CASSRDRGYEQYF

j_gene: TRBJ2-7
abundance: few
d_gene: TRBD1
v_gene: TRBV4-1
CDR3nt: TGCGCCAGCAGCCCGGTGGGGACAGGACCCTACGAGCAGTACTTC
CDR3aa: CASSPVGTGPYEQYF

j_gene: TRBJ2-7
abundance: few
d_gene: .
v_gene: TRBV2
CDR3nt: TGTGCCAGCACATCAGGGGATTTCCCCTACGAGCAGTACTTC
CDR3aa: CASTSGDFPYEQYF

j_gene: TRBJ1-5
abundance: .
d_gene: TRBD1
v_gene: TRBV2
CDR3nt: TGTGCCAGCAGGCTGGGACAGGGGGACAATCAGCCCCAGCATTTT
CDR3aa: CASRLGQGDNQPQHF

j_gene: TRBJ1-1
abundance: .
d_gene: TRBD1
v_gene: TRBV5-1
CDR3nt: TGCGCCAGCAGCTCAACCTACAGGGGGCTTGGAGCTTTCTTT
CDR3aa: CASSSTYRGLGAFF

j_gene: TRBJ1-1
abundance: few
d_gene: .
v_gene: TRBV5-1
CDR3nt: TGCGCCAGCAGCCCACGGACAACGAACACTGAAGCTTTCTTT
CDR3aa: CASSPRTTNTEAFF

j_gene: TRBJ2-7
abundance: .
d_gene: .
v_gene: TRBV20-1
CDR3nt: TGCAGTGCTAAGGACAGCTACGAGCAGTACTTC
CDR3aa: CSAKDSYEQYF

j_gene: TRBJ2-5
abundance: .
d_gene: TRBD1
v_gene: TRBV28
CDR3nt: TGTGCCAGCAGTTACGACAGGGTGAGAGAGACCCAGTACTTC
CDR3aa: CASSYDRVRETQYF

j_gene: TRBJ2-2
abundance: .
d_gene: .
v_gene: TRBV11-1
CDR3nt: TGTGCCAGCAGGTTGACAAGGGAGTTGGAGAACACCGGGGAGCTGTTTTTT
CDR3aa: CASRLTRELENTGELFF

j_gene: TRBJ2-6
abundance: .
d_gene: TRBD1
v_gene: TRBV5-1
CDR3nt: TGCGCCAGCAGCAAGGACAGGGCTGGGGCCAACGTCCTGACTTTC
CDR3aa: CASSKDRAGANVLTF

j_gene: TRBJ1-1
abundance: .
d_gene: .
v_gene: TRBV2
CDR3nt: TGTGCCAGCAGTCGGACAGTGAACACTGAAGCTTTCTTT
CDR3aa: CASSRTVNTEAFF

j_gene: TRBJ2-5
abundance: few
d_gene: .
v_gene: TRBV6-5
CDR3nt: TGTGCCAGCAGTTACGGAGGGAATCAAGAGACCCAGTACTTC
CDR3aa: CASSYGGNQETQYF

j_gene: TRBJ2-7
abundance: few
d_gene: .
v_gene: TRBV28
CDR3nt: TGTGCCAGCAGTCAGGGGAGCCCGAGTTCTTACGAGCAGTACTTC
CDR3aa: CASSQGSPSSYEQYF

j_gene: TRBJ1-5
abundance: .
d_gene: .
v_gene: TRBV7-9
CDR3nt: TGTGCCAGCAGCTTAGGCGCGGGGGCCAGCAATCAGCCCCAGCATTTT
CDR3aa: CASSLGAGASNQPQHF

j_gene: TRBJ2-2
abundance: .
d_gene: TRBD2
v_gene: TRBV29-1
CDR3nt: TGCAGCGTTACTAAGGGGAGGGACACCGGGGAGCTGTTTTTT
CDR3aa: CSVTKGRDTGELFF

j_gene: TRBJ2-7
abundance: .
d_gene: TRBD2
v_gene: TRBV28
CDR3nt: TGTGCCAGCAGGGGTCTAGCGGGAGATTTCTACGAGCAGTACTTC
CDR3aa: CASRGLAGDFYEQYF

j_gene: TRBJ2-4
abundance: few
d_gene: .
v_gene: TRBV5-8
CDR3nt: TGTGCCAGCAGCTTGGGGGGGCGGAACATTCAGTACTTC
CDR3aa: CASSLGGRNIQYF

j_gene: TRBJ1-2
abundance: .
d_gene: .
v_gene: TRBV29-1
CDR3nt: TGCAGCGTTGGAACCCCAGGGGAAGGCTACACCTTC
CDR3aa: CSVGTPGEGYTF